This TCR beta chain came from a study of CD8+CD57+ T cells in acquired aplastic anemia. Findings of the study overall: Patients and controls shared approximately 28 CD8+ CDR3 sequences.

This clonotype was detected once. Its antigen is unidentified. The germline gives CDR1 LNHDA, CDR2 SQIVND (reference sequence). The CDR3 totals 14 residues. The ends were cut back, 11 bases at V and 3 bases at J, with 20 bases in the middle. Genomic DNA was employed as the template in profiling TCR beta VDJ and CDR3. TCRdb processed the reads anew with MiXCR; each CDR3 protein has one entry. This sample carries approximately 99,000 distinct CDR3 sequences, roughly 50% of them seen once, and the ten largest clones take 30% to 35%. This sequence was found in a human donor in good health, serving as a control. The chain combines TRBV19 with TRBJ2-7; either TRBD1 or TRBD2 may supply D (5 bases each). Source material: sorted CD4+, CD8+, or CD8+CD57+ T cells (not recorded which) from PBMCs. The CDR3 loop is CACTPALGGYEQYF. In DNA form, the CDR3 reads TGTGCCTGTACGCCTGCGCTTGGGGGCTACGAGCAGTACTTC. The full variable domain, its missing parts supplied by reference TRBV19 and TRBJ2-7, is DGGITQSPKYLFRKEGQNVTLSCEQNLNHDAMYWYRQDPGQGLRLIYYSQIVNDFQKGDIAEGYSVSREKKESFPLTVTSAQKNPTAFYLCACTPALGGYEQYFGPGTRLTVT.